This T cell receptor beta chain is from a study of control samples from healthy donors and cancer patients. Sequencing was performed with immunoSEQ multiplex PCR; in TCRdb, only in-frame clones are kept and a portion is missing. Counted here are about 190,000 clones, roughly nine tenths occurring once; the ten biggest clones make up about 2%. The CDR3 loop spans 15 amino acids. Germline lookup yields CDR1 SGHRS and CDR2 YFSETQ. V lost 0 bases and J lost 1, with 10 bases in between. This TCR was sampled from a man aged 30 to 39 in good health. The sample was blood. The J gene is TRBJ1-1, the V gene TRBV5-1, with D possibly matching TRBD1 (5 bases). CDR3 nucleotides: TGCGCCAGCAGCTTGGTTGGAGACAGGAACACTGAAGCTTTCTTT. It codes for CASSLVGDRNTEAFF. Full variable domain (missing parts from reference TRBV5-1 and TRBJ1-1): KAGVTQTPRYLIKTRGQQVTLSCSPISGHRSVSWYQQTPGQGLQFLFEYFSETQRNKGNFPGRFSGRQFSNSRSEMNVSTLELGDSALYLCASSLVGDRNTEAFFGQGTRLTVV.